A selection of T cell receptor beta chains follows, all from one sample in a study of beta chain features in type 1 diabetes. Measured with immunoSEQ multiplex PCR; TCRdb has only the in-frame clones, and not every one. This table has 250,000 to 350,000 clones, about 11% appearing once. The sequenced material came from naive CD4+ T cells from blood. These receptor sequences come from a woman aged 25 to 39 in good health. Both conserved end residues are part of each CDR3. The order of the fields is J gene, V gene, D gene, clone size, CDR3 DNA, CDR3 protein. A D gene is named only where the DNA matches it firmly. Clone size, where shown, is once, few, many, or a class for clones that have expanded.

j_gene: TRBJ2-5; v_gene: TRBV7-6; d_gene: TRBD2; abundance: .; CDR3nt: TGTGCCAGCAGCTTATCCACCGGGAGGGGAGAGACCCAGTACTTC; CDR3aa: CASSLSTGRGETQYF
j_gene: TRBJ2-7; v_gene: TRBV7-2; d_gene: TRBD2; abundance: few; CDR3nt: TGTGCCAGCAGCGTTCGACTAGCGGGGGCCTACGAGCAGTACTTC; CDR3aa: CASSVRLAGAYEQYF
j_gene: TRBJ1-2; v_gene: TRBV5-4; d_gene: .; abundance: .; CDR3nt: TGTGCCAGCAGCTGGGCAGGAAACCTTGGCTACACCTTC; CDR3aa: CASSWAGNLGYTF
j_gene: TRBJ2-2; v_gene: TRBV11-2; d_gene: .; abundance: .; CDR3nt: TGTGCCAGCAGCCCTCCCGCCGGGGAGCTGTTTTTT; CDR3aa: CASSPPAGELFF
j_gene: TRBJ2-5; v_gene: TRBV18; d_gene: .; abundance: .; CDR3nt: TGTGCCAGCTCACCATTGGACACCGGAAGAGAGACCCAGTACTTC; CDR3aa: CASSPLDTGRETQYF
j_gene: TRBJ2-3; v_gene: TRBV4-3; d_gene: .; abundance: few; CDR3nt: TGCGCCAGCAGCCAAGTTGGTGGCCCTTTGAGGACAGATACGCAGTATTTT; CDR3aa: CASSQVGGPLRTDTQYF
j_gene: TRBJ2-7; v_gene: TRBV19; d_gene: TRBD2; abundance: .; CDR3nt: TGTGCCAGTAGGCCTAGAGGGCTAGCGGGAGATAGCTCCTACGAGCAGTACTTC; CDR3aa: CASRPRGLAGDSSYEQYF
j_gene: TRBJ1-2; v_gene: TRBV7-9; d_gene: .; abundance: .; CDR3nt: TGTGCCAGCAGCTTAGTGGGGCTCAACTATGGCTACACCTTC; CDR3aa: CASSLVGLNYGYTF
j_gene: TRBJ1-2; v_gene: TRBV7-9; d_gene: .; abundance: .; CDR3nt: TGTGCCAGCCAAAACAGGGTCATCAACTATGGCTACACCTTC; CDR3aa: CASQNRVINYGYTF
j_gene: TRBJ2-1; v_gene: TRBV18; d_gene: TRBD2; abundance: .; CDR3nt: TGTGCCAGCTCACCACTGCGGGAGAGAGTCGACAATGAGCAGTTCTTC; CDR3aa: CASSPLRERVDNEQFF
j_gene: TRBJ2-7; v_gene: TRBV18; d_gene: TRBD1; abundance: few; CDR3nt: TGTGCCAGCTCACCAGGACAGGGGTTCGGATACGAGCAGTACTTC; CDR3aa: CASSPGQGFGYEQYF
j_gene: TRBJ2-1; v_gene: TRBV7-9; d_gene: TRBD2; abundance: .; CDR3nt: TGTGCCAGCAGCCTACTGACTAGCGGAACCTACAATGAGCAGTTCTTC; CDR3aa: CASSLLTSGTYNEQFF
j_gene: TRBJ2-1; v_gene: TRBV28; d_gene: TRBD2; abundance: .; CDR3nt: TGTGCCAGCAGCTTTAGCGGGAGGGGACCTATGGATGAGCAGTTCTTC; CDR3aa: CASSFSGRGPMDEQFF
j_gene: TRBJ2-7; v_gene: TRBV4-3; d_gene: .; abundance: .; CDR3nt: TGCGCCAGCAGCCAAAGCGGACAGTTGTTCTACGAGCAGTACTTC; CDR3aa: CASSQSGQLFYEQYF
j_gene: TRBJ2-1; v_gene: TRBV7-8; d_gene: .; abundance: .; CDR3nt: TGTGCCAGCAGCTTCTTAGCGACGACGGTGGGCAATGAGCAGTTCTTC; CDR3aa: CASSFLATTVGNEQFF
j_gene: TRBJ2-2; v_gene: TRBV30; d_gene: TRBD2; abundance: .; CDR3nt: TGTGCCTCAACCGGGACTAGCGGGAATGGTTACACCGGGGAGCTGTTTTTT; CDR3aa: CASTGTSGNGYTGELFF
j_gene: TRBJ1-2; v_gene: TRBV4-3; d_gene: .; abundance: few; CDR3nt: TGCGCCAGCAGCCAAGATCCTCAGGGTATAAGCTATGGCTACACCTTC; CDR3aa: CASSQDPQGISYGYTF
j_gene: TRBJ1-1; v_gene: TRBV7-9; d_gene: .; abundance: few; CDR3nt: TGTGCCAGCAGCAAAACAAACACTGAAGCTTTCTTT; CDR3aa: CASSKTNTEAFF
j_gene: TRBJ2-7; v_gene: TRBV28; d_gene: .; abundance: .; CDR3nt: TGTGCCAGCAGGGCATCCCTCCCCACCTACGAGCAGTACTTC; CDR3aa: CASRASLPTYEQYF
j_gene: TRBJ2-1; v_gene: TRBV28; d_gene: .; abundance: .; CDR3nt: TGTGCCAGCAGTTTGTCCTTCGGCTCCTACAATGAGCAGTTCTTC; CDR3aa: CASSLSFGSYNEQFF
j_gene: TRBJ2-7; v_gene: TRBV28; d_gene: .; abundance: .; CDR3nt: TGTGCCAGCAGTGAGATCTCCTACGAGCAGTACTTC; CDR3aa: CASSEISYEQYF
j_gene: TRBJ2-1; v_gene: TRBV28; d_gene: .; abundance: few; CDR3nt: TGTGCCAGCTCGGGAGTACTGGGGTACAATGAGCAGTTCTTC; CDR3aa: CASSGVLGYNEQFF
j_gene: TRBJ2-2; v_gene: TRBV21-1; d_gene: .; abundance: few; CDR3nt: TGTGCCAGCAACCAGGACAGGGAAAACACCGGGGAGCTGTTTTTT; CDR3aa: CASNQDRENTGELFF
j_gene: TRBJ2-7; v_gene: TRBV29-1; d_gene: TRBD1; abundance: .; CDR3nt: TGCAGCGGGGGGACAGGTGGGGGCTACGAGCAGTACTTC; CDR3aa: CSGGTGGGYEQYF
j_gene: TRBJ2-7; v_gene: TRBV14; d_gene: TRBD2; abundance: few; CDR3nt: TGTGCCAGCAGCCATATTAGCGGGAGTCTATTCTACGAGCAGTACTTC; CDR3aa: CASSHISGSLFYEQYF
j_gene: TRBJ1-5; v_gene: TRBV10-2; d_gene: .; abundance: .; CDR3nt: TGCGCCAGCAGTGAGTCCGGTGAGAATCAGCCCCAGCATTTT; CDR3aa: CASSESGENQPQHF
j_gene: TRBJ2-1; v_gene: TRBV7-2; d_gene: TRBD1; abundance: few; CDR3nt: TGTGCCAGCAGCCGACAGGGATTTTACAATGAGCAGTTCTTC; CDR3aa: CASSRQGFYNEQFF
j_gene: TRBJ1-1; v_gene: TRBV9; d_gene: .; abundance: .; CDR3nt: TGTGCCAGCAGCCAAACAGGGAACACTGAAGCTTTCTTT; CDR3aa: CASSQTGNTEAFF
j_gene: TRBJ1-4; v_gene: TRBV4-2; d_gene: .; abundance: few; CDR3nt: TGTGCCAGCAGCCAAGGGCAGGGTGGTGAAAAACTGTTTTTT; CDR3aa: CASSQGQGGEKLFF
j_gene: TRBJ2-2; v_gene: TRBV27; d_gene: .; abundance: few; CDR3nt: TGTGCCAGCAGTTCCGACAGGTCGGGCACCGGGGAGCTGTTTTTT; CDR3aa: CASSSDRSGTGELFF
j_gene: TRBJ2-1; v_gene: TRBV7-3; d_gene: TRBD2; abundance: .; CDR3nt: TGTGCCAGCAGCTTTCGGGCTAGCGGGCTATACAATGAGCAGTTCTTC; CDR3aa: CASSFRASGLYNEQFF
j_gene: TRBJ2-7; v_gene: TRBV23-1; d_gene: TRBD1; abundance: many; CDR3nt: TGCGCCAGCAGTCCGGACAGGGATAGTTCCCACTCCTACGAGCAGTACTTC; CDR3aa: CASSPDRDSSHSYEQYF
j_gene: TRBJ2-7; v_gene: TRBV7-2; d_gene: .; abundance: few; CDR3nt: TGTGCCAGCAGCCCTCAAGGGACTTTTAGCTCCTACGAGCAGTACTTC; CDR3aa: CASSPQGTFSSYEQYF
j_gene: TRBJ2-1; v_gene: TRBV18; d_gene: .; abundance: .; CDR3nt: TGTGCCAGCTCACCCGTAGGGGGCAATGAGCAGTTCTTC; CDR3aa: CASSPVGGNEQFF
j_gene: TRBJ2-4; v_gene: TRBV11-2; d_gene: TRBD2; abundance: few; CDR3nt: TGTGCCAGCAGCCCAGGACTAGCGGGAGCCCTAGCCAAAAACATTCAGTACTTC; CDR3aa: CASSPGLAGALAKNIQYF
j_gene: TRBJ2-5; v_gene: TRBV7-9; d_gene: .; abundance: .; CDR3nt: TGTGCCAGCAGCTTACTGACAGGCCCACAAGAGACCCAGTACTTC; CDR3aa: CASSLLTGPQETQYF
j_gene: TRBJ2-1; v_gene: TRBV27; d_gene: .; abundance: .; CDR3nt: TGTGCCAGCAGTTTTCAGCGGAGGGACGTGGAGCAGTTCTTC; CDR3aa: CASSFQRRDVEQFF
j_gene: TRBJ1-5; v_gene: TRBV30; d_gene: .; abundance: few; CDR3nt: TGTGCCTGTGAGGGGGGGGCTCAGCCCCAGCATTTT; CDR3aa: CACEGGAQPQHF
j_gene: TRBJ2-7; v_gene: TRBV7-9; d_gene: TRBD2; abundance: few; CDR3nt: TGTGCCAGCAGCCCAGCCCTAGCGGGAGTTCTCCGCGAGCAGTACTTC; CDR3aa: CASSPALAGVLREQYF
j_gene: TRBJ2-2; v_gene: TRBV11-1; d_gene: .; abundance: .; CDR3nt: TGTGCCAGCAGCTTCAGCAGGGAAACCGGGGAGCTGTTTTTT; CDR3aa: CASSFSRETGELFF
j_gene: TRBJ2-7; v_gene: TRBV10-3; d_gene: .; abundance: .; CDR3nt: TGTGCCATCAGTGAGTCGCTGAGCTCCTACGAGCAGTACTTC; CDR3aa: CAISESLSSYEQYF
j_gene: TRBJ2-2; v_gene: TRBV4-3; d_gene: TRBD2; abundance: .; CDR3nt: TGCGCCAGCAGCCGAATAGCGGGAGGGCCCTCGGACACCGGGGAGCTGTTTTTT; CDR3aa: CASSRIAGGPSDTGELFF
j_gene: TRBJ2-3; v_gene: TRBV2; d_gene: .; abundance: .; CDR3nt: TGTGCCAGCAGTAGGGGCGACTCAGGAGATACGCAGTATTTT; CDR3aa: CASSRGDSGDTQYF
j_gene: TRBJ2-1; v_gene: TRBV4-3; d_gene: .; abundance: few; CDR3nt: TGCGCCAGCAGCCAATCTTATGGCGGTGAGCAGTTCTTC; CDR3aa: CASSQSYGGEQFF
j_gene: TRBJ2-1; v_gene: TRBV29-1; d_gene: TRBD2; abundance: few; CDR3nt: TGCAGCGTTGCCTGGGAGGGCCGCTACAATGAGCAGTTCTTC; CDR3aa: CSVAWEGRYNEQFF
j_gene: TRBJ1-1; v_gene: TRBV7-9; d_gene: .; abundance: .; CDR3nt: TGTGCCAGCAGCTTAGATGGTGGACAGAACACTGAAGCTTTCTTT; CDR3aa: CASSLDGGQNTEAFF
j_gene: TRBJ2-7; v_gene: TRBV30; d_gene: TRBD2; abundance: .; CDR3nt: TGTGCCTGGAGCGTAGGACTAGCGCAGCAGTACTTC; CDR3aa: CAWSVGLAQQYF
j_gene: TRBJ1-2; v_gene: TRBV5-1; d_gene: TRBD1; abundance: few; CDR3nt: TGCGCCAGCAGCCCAGGACAGGACTATGGCTACACCTTC; CDR3aa: CASSPGQDYGYTF
j_gene: TRBJ1-3; v_gene: TRBV9; d_gene: TRBD1; abundance: .; CDR3nt: TGTGCCAGCAGCGCCACAGGGGGCCTCTCTGGAAACACCATATATTTT; CDR3aa: CASSATGGLSGNTIYF
j_gene: TRBJ1-1; v_gene: TRBV25-1; d_gene: TRBD1; abundance: few; CDR3nt: TGTGCCAGCAGTGTTGCCGGGACAGGGGCCACTGAAGCTTTCTTT; CDR3aa: CASSVAGTGATEAFF
j_gene: TRBJ2-1; v_gene: TRBV2; d_gene: TRBD2; abundance: .; CDR3nt: TGTGCCAGCAGTGAGGAGCGGGAGTGGCCCTACAATGAGCAGTTCTTC; CDR3aa: CASSEEREWPYNEQFF
j_gene: TRBJ2-3; v_gene: TRBV10-3; d_gene: TRBD2; abundance: .; CDR3nt: TGTGCCATCAGTGATTTGTCTAGCGGGAGCCCAGATACGCAGTATTTT; CDR3aa: CAISDLSSGSPDTQYF
j_gene: TRBJ2-1; v_gene: TRBV28; d_gene: .; abundance: few; CDR3nt: TGTGCCAGCAGAGGGCGAAAGCTCAATAGCGGTAGCTCCTACAATGAGCAGTTCTTC; CDR3aa: CASRGRKLNSGSSYNEQFF
j_gene: TRBJ2-7; v_gene: TRBV6-1; d_gene: TRBD2; abundance: few; CDR3nt: TGTGCCAGCACCCGGGGAGGGGTGGGCTACGAGCAGTACTTC; CDR3aa: CASTRGGVGYEQYF
j_gene: TRBJ2-3; v_gene: TRBV14; d_gene: TRBD2; abundance: .; CDR3nt: TGTGCCAGCAGCCAAATCCTAGCGGAAGTAGATACGCAGTATTTT; CDR3aa: CASSQILAEVDTQYF